The clone carrying this T cell receptor (beta chain) has only a few counts. The CDR3 is made up of 15 amino acids. Germline assignment: CDR1 MDHEN and CDR2 SYDVKM. V gave up 4 bases and J gave up 9 bases, with 19 bases separating them. The data are from a study of blood T cell repertoires in COVID-19. Across the whole study: COVID-19 samples from acute and convalescent phases originated in the United States, Italy and Spain. T cells, B-cell-depleted T cells, or PBMCs provided the cDNA or gDNA that served as material.

As originally analysed: Nucleated cell counts were estimated from reference gene primer amplification. Clones were read by immunoSEQ multiplex PCR, and TCRdb kept only the in-frame ones, dropping some. The V and J calls and the clone size are those of that table, but D and trimming were determined from the DNA. The table lists 120,000 to 150,000 clones, over 70% of them singletons. The clonotype originates from a man aged 45-60 years with active or convalescent COVID-19. The chain couples TRBV28 to TRBJ2-1, with D possibly TRBD2 on 6 matching bases. The sample consisted of peripheral blood. CDR3 region: CASSSPLSQGGEQFF. CDR3 coding DNA: TGTGCCAGCAGTTCTCCACTCTCTCAGGGAGGTGAGCAGTTCTTC.